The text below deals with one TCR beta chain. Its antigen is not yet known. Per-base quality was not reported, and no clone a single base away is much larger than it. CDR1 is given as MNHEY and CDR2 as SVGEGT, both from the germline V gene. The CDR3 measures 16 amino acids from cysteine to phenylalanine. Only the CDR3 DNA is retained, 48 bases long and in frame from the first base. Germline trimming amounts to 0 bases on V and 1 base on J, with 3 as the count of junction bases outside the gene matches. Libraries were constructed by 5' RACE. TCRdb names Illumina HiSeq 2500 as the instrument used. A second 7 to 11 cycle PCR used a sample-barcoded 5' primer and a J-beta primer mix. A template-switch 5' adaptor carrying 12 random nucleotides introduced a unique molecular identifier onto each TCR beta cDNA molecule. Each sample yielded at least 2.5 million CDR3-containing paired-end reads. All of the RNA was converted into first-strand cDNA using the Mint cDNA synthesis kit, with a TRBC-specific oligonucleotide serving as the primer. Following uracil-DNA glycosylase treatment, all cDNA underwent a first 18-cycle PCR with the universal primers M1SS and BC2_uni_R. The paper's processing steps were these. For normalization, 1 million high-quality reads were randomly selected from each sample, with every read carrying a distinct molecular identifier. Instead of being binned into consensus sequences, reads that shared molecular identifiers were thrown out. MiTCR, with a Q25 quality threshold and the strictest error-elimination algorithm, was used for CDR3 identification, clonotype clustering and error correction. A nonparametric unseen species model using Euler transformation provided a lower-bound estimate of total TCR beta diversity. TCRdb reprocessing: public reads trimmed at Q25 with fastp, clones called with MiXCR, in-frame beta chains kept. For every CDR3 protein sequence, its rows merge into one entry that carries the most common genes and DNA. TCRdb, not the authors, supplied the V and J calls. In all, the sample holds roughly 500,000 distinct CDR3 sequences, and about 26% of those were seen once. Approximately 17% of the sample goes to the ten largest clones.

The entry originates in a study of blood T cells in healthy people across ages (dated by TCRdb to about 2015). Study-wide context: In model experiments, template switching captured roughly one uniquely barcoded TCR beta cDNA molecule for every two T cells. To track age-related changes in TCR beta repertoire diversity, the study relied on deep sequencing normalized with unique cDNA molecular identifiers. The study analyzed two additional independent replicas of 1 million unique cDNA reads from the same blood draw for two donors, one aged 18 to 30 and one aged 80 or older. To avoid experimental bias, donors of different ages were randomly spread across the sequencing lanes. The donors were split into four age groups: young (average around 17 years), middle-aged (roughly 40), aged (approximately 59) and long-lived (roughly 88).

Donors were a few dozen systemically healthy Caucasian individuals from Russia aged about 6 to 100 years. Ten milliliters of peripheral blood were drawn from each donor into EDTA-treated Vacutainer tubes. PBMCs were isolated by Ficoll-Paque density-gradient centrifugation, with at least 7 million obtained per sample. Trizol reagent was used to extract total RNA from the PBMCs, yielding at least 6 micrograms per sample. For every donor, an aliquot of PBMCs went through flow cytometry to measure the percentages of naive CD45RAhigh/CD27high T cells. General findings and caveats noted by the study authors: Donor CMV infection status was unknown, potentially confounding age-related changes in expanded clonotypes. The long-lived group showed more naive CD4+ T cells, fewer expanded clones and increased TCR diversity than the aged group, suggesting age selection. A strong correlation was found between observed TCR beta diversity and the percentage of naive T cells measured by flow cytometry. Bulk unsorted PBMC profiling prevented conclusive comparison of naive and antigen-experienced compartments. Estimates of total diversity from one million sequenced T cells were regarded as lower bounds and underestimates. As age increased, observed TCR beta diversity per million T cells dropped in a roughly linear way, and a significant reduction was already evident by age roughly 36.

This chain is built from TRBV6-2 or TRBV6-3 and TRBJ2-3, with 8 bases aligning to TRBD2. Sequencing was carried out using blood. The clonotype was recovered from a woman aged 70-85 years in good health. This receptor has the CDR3 CASSYSKRGRTDTQYF. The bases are TGTGCCAGCAGTTACTCGAAGCGGGGGCGCACAGATACGCAGTATTTT.